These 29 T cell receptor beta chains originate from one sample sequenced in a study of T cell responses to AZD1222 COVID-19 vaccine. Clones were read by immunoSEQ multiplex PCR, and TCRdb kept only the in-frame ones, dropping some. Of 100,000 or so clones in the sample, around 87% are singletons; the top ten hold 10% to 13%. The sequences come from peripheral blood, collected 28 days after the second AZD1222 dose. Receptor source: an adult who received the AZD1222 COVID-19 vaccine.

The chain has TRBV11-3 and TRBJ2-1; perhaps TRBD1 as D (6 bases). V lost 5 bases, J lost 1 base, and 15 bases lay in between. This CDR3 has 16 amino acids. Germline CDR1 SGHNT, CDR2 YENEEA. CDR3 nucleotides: TGTGCCAGCAGCCCCGGTGACAGGTGGTCCTACAATGAGCAGTTCTTC. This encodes CASSPGDRWSYNEQFF.

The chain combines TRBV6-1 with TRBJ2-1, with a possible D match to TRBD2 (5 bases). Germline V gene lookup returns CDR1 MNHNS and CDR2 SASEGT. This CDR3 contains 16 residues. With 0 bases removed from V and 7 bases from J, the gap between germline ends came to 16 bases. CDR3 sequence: CASSEALELGGNEQFF. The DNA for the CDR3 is TGTGCCAGCAGTGAAGCGCTTGAACTAGGAGGTAATGAGCAGTTCTTC.

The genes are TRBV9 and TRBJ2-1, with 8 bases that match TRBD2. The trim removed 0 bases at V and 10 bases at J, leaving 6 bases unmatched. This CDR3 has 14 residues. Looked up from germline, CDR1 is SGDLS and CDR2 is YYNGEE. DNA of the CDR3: TGTGCCAGCAGCGTAGTATCGGCTAGCGGGGAGCAGTTCTTC. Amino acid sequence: CASSVVSASGEQFF.

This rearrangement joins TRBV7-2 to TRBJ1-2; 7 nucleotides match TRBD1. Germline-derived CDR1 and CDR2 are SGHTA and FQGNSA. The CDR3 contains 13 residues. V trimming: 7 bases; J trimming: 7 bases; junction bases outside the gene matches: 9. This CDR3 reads CASTGQALGGYTF. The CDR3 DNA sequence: TGTGCCAGCACCGGACAGGCTCTAGGTGGCTACACCTTC.

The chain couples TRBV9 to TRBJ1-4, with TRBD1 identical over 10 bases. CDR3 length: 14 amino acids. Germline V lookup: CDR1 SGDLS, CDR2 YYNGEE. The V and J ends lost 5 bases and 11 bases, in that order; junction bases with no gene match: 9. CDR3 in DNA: TGTGCCAGCAGTAGGGGGACAGGGGTGTGGAAACTGTTTTTT. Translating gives CASSRGTGVWKLFF.

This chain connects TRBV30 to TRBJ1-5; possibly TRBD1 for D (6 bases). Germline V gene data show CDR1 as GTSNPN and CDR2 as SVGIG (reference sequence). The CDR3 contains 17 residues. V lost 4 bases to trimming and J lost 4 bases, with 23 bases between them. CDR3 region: CAWIGRGRGGFNQPQHF. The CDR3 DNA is TGTGCCTGGATTGGCCGGGGCAGGGGTGGGTTTAATCAGCCCCAGCATTTT.

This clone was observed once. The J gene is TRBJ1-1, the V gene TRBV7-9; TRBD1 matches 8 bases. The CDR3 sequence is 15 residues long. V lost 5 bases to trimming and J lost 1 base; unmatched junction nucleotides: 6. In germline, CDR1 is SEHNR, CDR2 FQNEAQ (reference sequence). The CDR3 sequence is CASSDGQGRNTEAFF. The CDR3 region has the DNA TGTGCCAGCAGCGATGGACAGGGACGGAACACTGAAGCTTTCTTT.

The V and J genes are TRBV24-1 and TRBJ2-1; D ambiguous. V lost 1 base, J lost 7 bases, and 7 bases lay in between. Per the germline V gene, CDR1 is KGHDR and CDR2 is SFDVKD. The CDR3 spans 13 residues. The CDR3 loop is CATSDFLGNEQFF. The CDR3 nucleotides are TGTGCCACCAGTGATTTCTTGGGTAATGAGCAGTTCTTC.

The CDR3 coding sequence is TGTGCCAGCAGCCCAAAGGGACAGAGTAATGAAAAACTGTTTTTT. Its translation: CASSPKGQSNEKLFF. The chain couples TRBV7-9 to TRBJ1-4; the match to TRBD1 covers 7 bases. The CDR3 is 15 residues long. CDR1 and CDR2 from the germline V gene are SEHNR and FQNEAQ (reference sequence). V lost 5 bases, J lost 4 bases, and 7 bases stayed unmatched.

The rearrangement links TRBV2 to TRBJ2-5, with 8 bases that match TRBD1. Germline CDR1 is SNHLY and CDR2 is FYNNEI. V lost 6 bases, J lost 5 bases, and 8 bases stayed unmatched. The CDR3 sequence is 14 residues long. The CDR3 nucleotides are TGTGCCAGCAGGAGACAGGGGTTCAAGGAGACCCAGTACTTC. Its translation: CASRRQGFKETQYF.

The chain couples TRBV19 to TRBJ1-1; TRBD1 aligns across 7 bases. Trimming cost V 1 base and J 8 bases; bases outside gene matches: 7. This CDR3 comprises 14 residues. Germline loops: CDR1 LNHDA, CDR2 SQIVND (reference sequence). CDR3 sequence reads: CASSIAPTGREAFF. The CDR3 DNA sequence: TGTGCCAGTAGTATAGCCCCGACAGGGAGAGAAGCTTTCTTT.

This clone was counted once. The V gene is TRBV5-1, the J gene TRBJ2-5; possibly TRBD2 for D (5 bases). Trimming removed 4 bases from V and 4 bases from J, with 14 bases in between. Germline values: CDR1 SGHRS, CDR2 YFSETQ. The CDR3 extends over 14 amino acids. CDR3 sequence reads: CASSVDWAGETQYF. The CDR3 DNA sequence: TGCGCCAGCAGCGTGGACTGGGCGGGAGAGACCCAGTACTTC.

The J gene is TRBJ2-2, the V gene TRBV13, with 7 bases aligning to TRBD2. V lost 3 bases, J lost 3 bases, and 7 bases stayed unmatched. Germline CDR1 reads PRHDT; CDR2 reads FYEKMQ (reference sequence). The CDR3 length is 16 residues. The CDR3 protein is CASSFSREAHTGELFF. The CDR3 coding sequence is TGTGCCAGCAGCTTCAGCCGGGAGGCGCACACCGGGGAGCTGTTTTTT.

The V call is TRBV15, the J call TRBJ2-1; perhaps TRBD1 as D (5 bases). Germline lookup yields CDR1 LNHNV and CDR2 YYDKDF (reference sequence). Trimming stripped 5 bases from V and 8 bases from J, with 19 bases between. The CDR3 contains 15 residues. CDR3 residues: CATSLGPPMGYEQFF. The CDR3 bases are TGTGCCACCAGCCTGGGGCCGCCAATGGGCTATGAGCAGTTCTTC.

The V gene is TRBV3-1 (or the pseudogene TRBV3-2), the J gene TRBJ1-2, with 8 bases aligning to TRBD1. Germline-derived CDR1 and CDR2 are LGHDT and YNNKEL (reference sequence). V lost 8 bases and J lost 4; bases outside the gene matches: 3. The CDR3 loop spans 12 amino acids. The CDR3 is CASSDRGYGYTF. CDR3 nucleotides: TGTGCCAGCTCCGACAGGGGCTATGGCTACACCTTC.

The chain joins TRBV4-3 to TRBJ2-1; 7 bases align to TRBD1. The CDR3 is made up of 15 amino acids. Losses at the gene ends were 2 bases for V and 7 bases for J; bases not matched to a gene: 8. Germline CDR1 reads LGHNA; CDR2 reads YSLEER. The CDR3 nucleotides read TGCGCCAGCAGCCAACAGACAGGGAGAGGGAATGAGCAGTTCTTC. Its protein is CASSQQTGRGNEQFF.

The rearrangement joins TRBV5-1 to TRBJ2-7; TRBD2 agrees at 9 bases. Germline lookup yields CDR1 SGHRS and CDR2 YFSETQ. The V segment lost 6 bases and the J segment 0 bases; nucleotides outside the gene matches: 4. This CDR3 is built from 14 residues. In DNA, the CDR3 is TGCGCCAGCACCTTTAGCGGGAGCTCCTACGAGCAGTACTTC. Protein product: CASTFSGSSYEQYF.

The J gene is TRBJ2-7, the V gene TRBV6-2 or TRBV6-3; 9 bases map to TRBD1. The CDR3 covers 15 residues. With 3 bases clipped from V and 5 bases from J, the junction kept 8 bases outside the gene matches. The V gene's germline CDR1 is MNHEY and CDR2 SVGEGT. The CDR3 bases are TGTGCCAGCAGTTATAACGAAGGGACAGGGAACGAGCAGTACTTC. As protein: CASSYNEGTGNEQYF.

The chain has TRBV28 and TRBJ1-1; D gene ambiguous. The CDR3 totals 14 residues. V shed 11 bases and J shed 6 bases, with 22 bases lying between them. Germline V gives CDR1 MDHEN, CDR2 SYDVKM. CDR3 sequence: CARSRTSFPPEAFF. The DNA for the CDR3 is TGTGCCCGCTCCAGGACCTCTTTCCCCCCTGAAGCTTTCTTT. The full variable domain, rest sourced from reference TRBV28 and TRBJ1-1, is DVKVTQSSRYLVKRTGEKVFLECVQDMDHENMFWYRQDPGLGLRLIYFSYDVKMKEKGDIPEGYSVSREKKERFSLILESASTNQTSMYLCARSRTSFPPEAFFGQGTRLTVV.

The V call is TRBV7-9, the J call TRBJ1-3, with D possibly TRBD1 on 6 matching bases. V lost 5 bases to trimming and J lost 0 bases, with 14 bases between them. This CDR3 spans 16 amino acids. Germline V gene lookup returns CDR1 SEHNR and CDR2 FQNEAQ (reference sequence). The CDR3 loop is CASSPPGTLSGNTIYF. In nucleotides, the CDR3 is TGTGCCAGCAGCCCGCCCGGGACACTCTCTGGAAACACCATATATTTT.

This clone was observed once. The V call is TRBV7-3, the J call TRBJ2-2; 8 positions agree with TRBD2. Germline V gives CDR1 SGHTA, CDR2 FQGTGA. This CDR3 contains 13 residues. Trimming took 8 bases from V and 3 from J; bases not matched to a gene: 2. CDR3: CASQRGHTGELFF. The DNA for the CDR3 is TGTGCCAGCCAGCGGGGGCACACCGGGGAGCTGTTTTTT.

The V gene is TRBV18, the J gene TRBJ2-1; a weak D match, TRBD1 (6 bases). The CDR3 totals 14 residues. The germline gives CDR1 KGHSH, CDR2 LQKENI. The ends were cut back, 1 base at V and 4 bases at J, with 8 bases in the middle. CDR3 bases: TGTGCCAGCTCACCACAGGGACAATACAATGAGCAGTTCTTC. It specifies CASSPQGQYNEQFF.

The CDR3 DNA is TGTGCCAGCAGCCAAAACAGGGTGGCCTACGAGCAGTACTTC. Translating it yields CASSQNRVAYEQYF. The chain recombines TRBV16 with TRBJ2-7; a weak D match, TRBD1 (6 bases). V lost 2 bases and J 2 bases, leaving 10 bases between the germline ends. Germline CDR1 KGHSY, CDR2 FQNENV. This CDR3 is 14 amino acids long. The full variable domain, completed using reference TRBV16 and TRBJ2-7, is GEEVAQTPKHLVRGEGQKAKLYCAPIKGHSYVFWYQQVLKNEFKFLISFQNENVFDETGMPKERFSAKCLPNSPCSLEIQATKLEDSAVYFCASSQNRVAYEQYFGPGTRLTVT.

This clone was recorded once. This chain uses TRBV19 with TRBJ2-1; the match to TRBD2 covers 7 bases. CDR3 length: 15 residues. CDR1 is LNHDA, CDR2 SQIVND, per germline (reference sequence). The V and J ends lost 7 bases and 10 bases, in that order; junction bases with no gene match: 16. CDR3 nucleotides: TGTGCCAGTACTGGTTTACCAGTGGGAGGGGAGGAGCAGTTCTTC. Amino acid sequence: CASTGLPVGGEEQFF.

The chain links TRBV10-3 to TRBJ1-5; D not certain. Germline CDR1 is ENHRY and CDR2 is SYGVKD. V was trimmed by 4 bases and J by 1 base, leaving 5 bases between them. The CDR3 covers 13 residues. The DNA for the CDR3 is TGTGCCATCAGTGGACGGAGCAATCAGCCCCAGCATTTT. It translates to CAISGRSNQPQHF.

CDR3 sequence: CASSYKGQGAFYEQYF. As DNA, the CDR3 is TGTGCCAGTAGTTATAAAGGACAGGGGGCCTTCTACGAGCAGTACTTC. This chain links TRBV19 with TRBJ2-7; 11 positions agree with TRBD1. CDR3 size: 16 residues. Looked up from germline, CDR1 is LNHDA and CDR2 is SQIVND (reference sequence). The V gene end was trimmed by 5 bases and the J gene end by 3 bases; junction bases not matched to a gene: 9.

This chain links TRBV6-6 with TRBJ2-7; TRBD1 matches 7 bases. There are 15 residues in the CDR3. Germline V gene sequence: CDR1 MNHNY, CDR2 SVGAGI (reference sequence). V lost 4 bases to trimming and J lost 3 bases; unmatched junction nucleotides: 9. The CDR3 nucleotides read TGTGCCAGCAGTTCGACCTGGAACAGGGGCTACGAGCAGTACTTC. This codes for CASSSTWNRGYEQYF.

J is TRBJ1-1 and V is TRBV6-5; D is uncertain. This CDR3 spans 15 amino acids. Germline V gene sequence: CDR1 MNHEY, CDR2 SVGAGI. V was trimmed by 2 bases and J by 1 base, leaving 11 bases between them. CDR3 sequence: CASSYGAGPNTEAFF. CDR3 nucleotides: TGTGCCAGCAGTTACGGAGCAGGACCGAACACTGAAGCTTTCTTT.

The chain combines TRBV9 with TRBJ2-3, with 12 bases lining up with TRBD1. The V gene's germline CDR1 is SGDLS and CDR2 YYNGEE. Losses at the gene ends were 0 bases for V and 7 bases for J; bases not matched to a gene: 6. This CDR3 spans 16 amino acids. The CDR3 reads CASSVEGQGAVNTQYF. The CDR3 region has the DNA TGTGCCAGCAGCGTAGAGGGACAGGGGGCGGTGAATACGCAGTATTTT.